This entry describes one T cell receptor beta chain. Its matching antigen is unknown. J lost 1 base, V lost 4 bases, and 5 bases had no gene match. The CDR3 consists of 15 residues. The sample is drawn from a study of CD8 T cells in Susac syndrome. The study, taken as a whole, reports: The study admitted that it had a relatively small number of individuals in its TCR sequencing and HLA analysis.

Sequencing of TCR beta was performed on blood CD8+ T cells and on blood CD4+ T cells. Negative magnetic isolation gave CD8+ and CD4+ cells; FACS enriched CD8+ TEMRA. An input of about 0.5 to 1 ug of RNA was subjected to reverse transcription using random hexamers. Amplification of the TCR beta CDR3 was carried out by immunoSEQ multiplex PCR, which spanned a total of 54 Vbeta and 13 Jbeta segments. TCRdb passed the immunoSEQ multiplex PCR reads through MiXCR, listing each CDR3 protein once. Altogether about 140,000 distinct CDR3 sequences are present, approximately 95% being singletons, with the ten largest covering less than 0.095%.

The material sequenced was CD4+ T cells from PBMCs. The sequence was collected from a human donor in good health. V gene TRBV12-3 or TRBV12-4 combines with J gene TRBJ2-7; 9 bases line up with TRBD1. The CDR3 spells CASSSPGQGSYEQYF. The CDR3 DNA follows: TGTGCCAGCAGTTCCCCGGGACAGGGTTCCTACGAGCAGTACTTC.